These 12 T cell receptor beta chains share one sample of origin, sequenced in a study of cytomegalovirus exposure and HLA in healthy donors. The primer mix had 60 Vbeta and 13 Jbeta primers. The data were produced by immunoSEQ multiplex PCR, yet TCRdb's version contains in-frame clones alone and is incomplete. The repertoire includes about 190,000 clones, about four fifths of them detected once, and more than 3% sits in the top ten. The material sequenced was PBMCs. Receptors were obtained from a man aged 40-49 years in good health and CMV-seropositive.

The rearrangement joins TRBV5-1 to TRBJ2-3; TRBD2 agrees at 11 bases. J lost 1 base, V lost 2 bases, and 0 bases had no gene match. CDR3 length equals 15 residues. From germline, CDR1 is SGHRS and CDR2 YFSETQ. The CDR3 DNA reads TGCGCCAGCAGCTTACTAGCGGGGGGCACAGATACGCAGTATTTT. This sequence encodes CASSLLAGGTDTQYF.

Written as DNA, the CDR3 is TGTGCCAGCAGTTACGGGCAGGGTTTAAGAAACACCATATATTTT. It codes for CASSYGQGLRNTIYF. The gene calls are TRBV6-6 and TRBJ1-3, with D possibly matching TRBD1 (5 bases). The V end lost 2 bases, the J end lost 5 bases, and 13 bases lay between the germline ends. This CDR3 comprises 15 residues. In germline, CDR1 is MNHNY, CDR2 SVGAGI (reference sequence).

The rearrangement joins TRBV28 to TRBJ2-7, with D tentatively TRBD2 (5 bases). V gave up 2 bases and J gave up 2 bases, with 13 bases separating them. CDR3 size: 15 residues. Germline V gives CDR1 MDHEN, CDR2 SYDVKM. The CDR3 here is CASSLTGSLPYEQYF. The CDR3 nucleotides are TGTGCCAGCAGTTTAACGGGGTCCCTACCCTACGAGCAGTACTTC.

This clone was found a few times. The V and J genes are TRBV2 and TRBJ1-2; D might be TRBD1 (5 bases). The CDR3 consists of 14 residues. CDR1 SNHLY and CDR2 FYNNEI come from the germline V gene. V lost 4 bases and J 4 bases, leaving 13 bases between the germline ends. CDR3 region: CASSGVRTSYGYTF. The CDR3, as DNA: TGTGCCAGCAGTGGGGTCAGGACAAGCTATGGCTACACCTTC. The entire variable domain, with the rest obtained from reference TRBV2 and TRBJ1-2, is as follows: EPEVTQTPSHQVTQMGQEVILRCVPISNHLYFYWYRQILGQKVEFLVSFYNNEISEKSEIFDDQFSVERPDGSNFTLKIRSTKLEDSAMYFCASSGVRTSYGYTFGSGTRLTVV.

CDR3 sequence reads: CASSHRVAALNEQFF. In DNA, the CDR3 is TGTGCCAGCAGTCACCGAGTAGCTGCCTTAAATGAGCAGTTCTTC. This chain uses TRBV27 with TRBJ2-1; no clear D. Germline-derived CDR1 and CDR2 are MNHEY and SMNVEV (reference sequence). The CDR3 has 15 residues. V was trimmed by 5 bases and J by 7 bases, leaving 18 bases between them.

The chain joins TRBV4-1 to TRBJ2-1; a weak D match, TRBD1 (6 bases). This CDR3 is 15 amino acids long. V dropped 1 base and J dropped 8 bases, with 15 bases sitting between them. Germline V CDR1 and CDR2: MGHRA, YSYEKL. DNA for the CDR3: TGCGCCAGCAGCCAAGCCCCGGACAGAAGGGATGAGCAGTTCTTC. As protein: CASSQAPDRRDEQFF.

This clone was picked up one time. The CDR3 spells CASSLGDTLAQYF. DNA of the CDR3: TGTGCCAGCAGCTTAGGGGACACCTTAGCCCAGTACTTC. The rearrangement uses TRBV7-2 and TRBJ2-5, with D perhaps matching TRBD1 (6 bases). The V end was cut by 1 base, the J end by 9 bases, with 12 bases between. Germline CDR1 SGHTA, CDR2 FQGNSA. The CDR3 is made up of 13 amino acids.

V gene TRBV5-4 combines with J gene TRBJ2-7, with D uncertain. CDR3 length equals 17 residues. From germline, CDR1 is SGHNT and CDR2 YYREEE (reference sequence). V was pared by 3 bases and J by 0 bases, with 19 bases between. This chain's CDR3 is CASSSKAALRSSYEQYF. The CDR3 coding sequence is TGTGCCAGCAGCTCCAAGGCCGCGCTCCGGAGCTCCTACGAGCAGTACTTC.

The CDR3 protein is CASSLAGPGQYEQYF. The CDR3 bases are TGCGCCAGCAGCTTGGCCGGGCCAGGGCAATACGAGCAGTACTTC. This sequence joins TRBV5-1 and TRBJ2-7; a possible D gene is TRBD1 (5 bases). Trimming removed 0 bases from V and 4 bases from J, with 14 bases in between. Germline assignment: CDR1 SGHRS and CDR2 YFSETQ. The CDR3 is 15 residues long. Based on the CDR3 plus reference TRBV5-1 and TRBJ2-7, the full variable domain is KAGVTQTPRYLIKTRGQQVTLSCSPISGHRSVSWYQQTPGQGLQFLFEYFSETQRNKGNFPGRFSGRQFSNSRSEMNVSTLELGDSALYLCASSLAGPGQYEQYFGPGTRLTVT.

V gene TRBV10-3 combines with J gene TRBJ2-6, with 7 bases fitting TRBD2. This CDR3 contains 19 residues. CDR1 ENHRY and CDR2 SYGVKD come from the germline V gene. The ends lost 3 bases at V and 2 bases at J; junction bases unmatched: 13. CDR3 in amino acids: CAISELNGGRETGANVLTF. The DNA for the CDR3 is TGTGCCATCAGTGAATTGAACGGGGGGAGAGAAACTGGGGCCAACGTCCTGACTTTC.

This chain uses TRBV29-1 with TRBJ1-1, with D uncertain. Germline V gives CDR1 SQVTM, CDR2 ANQGSEA. The germline V and J ends were trimmed by 1 base and 5 bases, with 14 bases remaining between them. The CDR3 runs to 14 residues. The CDR3 spells CSVEVSAPGTEAFF. The CDR3 DNA follows: TGCAGCGTTGAAGTTTCAGCCCCGGGGACTGAAGCTTTCTTT.

The J gene is TRBJ1-1, the V gene TRBV2; D is unresolved. The CDR3 is 16 residues long. V dropped 0 bases and J dropped 4 bases, with 15 bases sitting between them. The germline gives CDR1 SNHLY, CDR2 FYNNEI. The CDR3 is CASSEALPGIGTEAFF. The CDR3 DNA is TGTGCCAGCAGTGAAGCGCTTCCGGGGATCGGCACTGAAGCTTTCTTT.